This record covers a single TCR beta chain. This record comes from a study of blood T cell repertoires in COVID-19. Study context: PBMCs, B-cell-depleted T cells, or T cells provided the cDNA or gDNA that made up the material.

Source study methods: Estimated nucleated cell counts came from reference gene primer amplification. TCRdb's copy holds only in-frame clones and misses some; the assay was immunoSEQ multiplex PCR. V and J calls plus clone size are reproduced from that table; the DNA served to infer D and trimming. The sample lists some 180,000 clones; just under 85% were seen once. In germline, CDR1 is SGHKS, CDR2 YYEKEE (reference sequence). V lost 5 bases and J lost 1, with 12 bases in between. CDR3 length: 14 residues. The chain is built from TRBV5-5 and TRBJ1-1; D uncertain. The sequencing input was peripheral blood. The TCR sequence derives from a woman older than 75 with COVID-19, enrolled during active disease. CDR3 coding DNA: TGTGCCAGCAGGATAGCCCCCAAGAACACTGAAGCTTTCTTT. Protein: CASRIAPKNTEAFF.